One and the same sample provided the 22 T cell receptor beta chains below, sequenced in a study of technical replicates of blood from a few donors. Profiled with immunoSEQ multiplex PCR; TCRdb holds only in-frame clones, not every one. The sample holds 50,000 to 65,000 clones, 85% to 90% seen once. Sequenced: PBMCs. All receptors come from a human donor in good health. Some clones in this sample may be carry-over from other donors' samples.

The J gene is TRBJ1-1, the V gene TRBV7-9, with D possibly being TRBD1 (5 bases). V lost 3 bases to trimming and J lost 4 bases, with 15 bases between them. The CDR3 length is 15 residues. Germline CDR1 reads SEHNR; CDR2 reads FQNEAQ (reference sequence). The CDR3 bases are TGTGCCAGCAGCTTTCCGGAATATCAGGGCACTGAAGCTTTCTTT. It codes for CASSFPEYQGTEAFF.

The chain employs TRBV6-6 and TRBJ1-2; D perhaps matches TRBD1 (5 bases). The V end lost 6 bases, the J end lost 3 bases, and 11 bases lay between the germline ends. There are 13 residues in the CDR3. Germline values: CDR1 MNHNY, CDR2 SVGAGI (reference sequence). The CDR3 region has the DNA TGTGCCAGCAGACGGGGGGGTGACTATGGCTACACCTTC. This sequence encodes CASRRGGDYGYTF.

The rearrangement uses TRBV4-3 and TRBJ2-2; 7 bases agree with TRBD2. CDR1 is LGHNA, CDR2 YSLEER, per germline. V dropped 1 base and J dropped 2; count of bases not matched to a gene: 1. CDR3 length: 15 amino acids. The CDR3 DNA follows: TGCGCCAGCAGCCAAGGCGGGGGAAACACCGGGGAGCTGTTTTTT. Protein: CASSQGGGNTGELFF.

The chain recombines TRBV6-1 with TRBJ2-1, with 7 bases that match TRBD1. The CDR3 loop spans 15 amino acids. V lost 7 bases, J lost 0 bases, and 6 bases stayed unmatched. Germline V lookup: CDR1 MNHNS, CDR2 SASEGT. DNA for the CDR3: TGTGCCAGCATCAAGGCAGGGGGCTCCTACAATGAGCAGTTCTTC. Translating it yields CASIKAGGSYNEQFF.

V is TRBV7-6 and J is TRBJ2-7, with D maybe TRBD2 (7 bases). The CDR3 sequence is 16 residues long. Per the germline V gene, CDR1 is SGHVS and CDR2 is FNYEAQ. V lost 5 bases to trimming and J lost 0 bases, with 17 bases between them. The CDR3 protein is CASSGWAGANSYEQYF. Here the CDR3 DNA reads TGTGCCAGCAGCGGCTGGGCGGGGGCCAACTCCTACGAGCAGTACTTC. Together with reference TRBV7-6 and TRBJ2-7, the CDR3 gives the full variable domain: GAGVSQSPRYKVTKRGQDVALRCDPISGHVSLYWYRQALGQGPEFLTYFNYEAQQDKSGLPNDRFSAERPEGSISTLTIQRTEQRDSAMYRCASSGWAGANSYEQYFGPGTRLTVT.

V and J are TRBV6-1 and TRBJ1-1; D call uncertain. The length of the CDR3 is 14 residues. Germline loops: CDR1 MNHNS, CDR2 SASEGT. Trimming removed 10 bases at V and 1 base at J, with 16 bases between. CDR3 protein: CAIIPRSSNTEAFF. The CDR3 coding sequence is TGTGCCATCATTCCCCGGTCATCGAACACTGAAGCTTTCTTT.

This clone was observed a handful of times. J is TRBJ2-7 and V is TRBV9; TRBD2 matches at 10 bases. With V trimmed by 3 bases and J by 6 bases, 6 bases remained unmatched. This CDR3 is 14 amino acids long. CDR1 is SGDLS and CDR2 is YYNGEE in the germline V gene. The CDR3 spells CASSDKREGPEQYF. DNA for the CDR3: TGTGCCAGCAGCGACAAGCGGGAGGGCCCCGAGCAGTACTTC.

This chain uses TRBV2 with TRBJ2-7; 12 bases line up with TRBD1. V dropped 11 bases and J dropped 7; count of bases not matched to a gene: 6. Germline V gives CDR1 SNHLY, CDR2 FYNNEI. This CDR3 region has 12 residues. The CDR3 DNA reads as TGTGCCTCCCGGGACAGGGGGCTTGAGCAGTACTTC. Translation gives CASRDRGLEQYF.

V and J are TRBV2 and TRBJ1-2; D gene uncertain. V lost 3 bases, J lost 7 bases, and 12 bases lay in between. The length of the CDR3 is 13 residues. The V gene's germline CDR1 is SNHLY and CDR2 FYNNEI. In DNA form, the CDR3 reads TGTGCCAGCAGTGACGGAAGGGCGGGTGGCTACACCTTC. Translated, it gives CASSDGRAGGYTF.

The J gene is TRBJ2-1, the V gene TRBV10-2; 7 nucleotides agree with TRBD2. The V gene end was trimmed by 5 bases and the J gene end by 9 bases; junction bases not matched to a gene: 13. The CDR3 contains 15 residues. Germline V gene data show CDR1 as WSHSY and CDR2 as SAAADI. CDR3 sequence (DNA): TGCGCCAGCAGTTGGAGAGCGGGATTAGAAGGTGAGCAGTTCTTC. It specifies CASSWRAGLEGEQFF.

This clone was found once. V gene TRBV4-3 combines with J gene TRBJ2-1, with D hard to call. Germline V gives CDR1 LGHNA, CDR2 YSLEER. V was shortened by 0 bases and J by 0 bases, with 12 bases between the two germline ends. The CDR3 runs 17 residues. The DNA of the CDR3 is TGCGCCAGCAGCCAAGATCGCCCACCGAGCTCCTACAATGAGCAGTTCTTC. Its protein is CASSQDRPPSSYNEQFF.

This clone has just one count. V gene TRBV5-1 combines with J gene TRBJ2-1, with TRBD1 matching over 9 bases. The CDR3 has 17 amino acids. Trimming removed 6 bases from V and 4 bases from J; junction bases left unmatched: 14. Germline CDR1 and CDR2: SGHRS and YFSETQ. The CDR3 bases are TGCGCCAGCAAACAGGGGGCCTCGGTCACTCAATACAATGAGCAGTTCTTC. The encoded protein is CASKQGASVTQYNEQFF.

V usage is TRBV9 and J usage is TRBJ2-2; D unresolved. The ends were cut back, 3 bases at V and 6 bases at J, with 12 bases in the middle. The CDR3 loop spans 14 amino acids. Looked up from germline, CDR1 is SGDLS and CDR2 is YYNGEE. CDR3 sequence (DNA): TGTGCCAGCAGCGCCCCCATCTATCCCGGGGAGCTGTTTTTT. Protein sequence: CASSAPIYPGELFF.

The rearrangement links TRBV5-4 to TRBJ2-5; D unresolved. V lost 0 bases, J lost 2 bases, and 8 bases lay in between. CDR1 is SGHNT and CDR2 is YYREEE in the germline V gene (reference sequence). The CDR3 has 14 amino acids. The CDR3 DNA is TGTGCCAGCAGCTTGGCAGGCAAACAAGAGACCCAGTACTTC. Its protein is CASSLAGKQETQYF.

The V call is TRBV21-1, the J call TRBJ2-7; TRBD2, the D gene given by the table, was not confirmed from the DNA. TRBV21-1 is an annotated pseudogene. This CDR3 has 20 residues. CDR3 sequence reads: CASSKPKFPPPSRNSYEQYF. CDR3 nucleotide sequence: TGTGCCAGCAGCAAGCCCAAATTCCCCCCGCCTAGCCGTAACTCCTACGAGCAGTACTTC.

In this sample, this clone turned up once. V is TRBV7-2 and J is TRBJ2-2, with D possibly matching TRBD1 (6 bases). Germline values: CDR1 SGHTA, CDR2 FQGNSA. There are 15 residues in the CDR3. V dropped 5 bases and J dropped 7 bases, with 17 bases sitting between them. In DNA, the CDR3 is TGTGCCAGCAGCGACTGGGACAATTACGGCGGGGAGCTGTTTTTT. Its translation: CASSDWDNYGGELFF. Full variable domain (outside the CDR3, taken from reference TRBV7-2 and TRBJ2-2): GAGVSQSPSNKVTEKGKDVELRCDPISGHTALYWYRQSLGQGLEFLIYFQGNSAPDKSGLPSDRFSAERTGGSVSTLTIQRTQQEDSAVYLCASSDWDNYGGELFFGEGSRLTVL.

This chain links TRBV4-3 with TRBJ1-2; D may be TRBD1 (5 bases). The CDR3 covers 16 residues. CDR1 and CDR2 from the germline V gene are LGHNA and YSLEER. V was clipped by 0 bases and J by 8 bases, with 19 bases between them. The CDR3 sequence: CASSQDRGRDFRGYTF. For the CDR3, the DNA is TGCGCCAGCAGCCAAGATCGCGGCAGGGACTTTAGAGGCTACACCTTC.

V and J are TRBV7-3 and TRBJ2-1, with TRBD2 matching 10 bases. V gave up 2 bases and J gave up 6 bases; unmatched junction bases: 4. Germline V gene lookup returns CDR1 SGHTA and CDR2 FQGTGA. The CDR3 contains 15 residues. In DNA form, the CDR3 reads TGTGCCAGCAGCTTAGCTAGCGGGAGTCCCAATGAGCAGTTCTTC. The encoded protein is CASSLASGSPNEQFF.

The chain is built from TRBV7-3 and TRBJ2-1; D uncertain. Looked up from germline, CDR1 is SGHTA and CDR2 is FQGTGA. V was clipped by 1 base and J by 0 bases, with 10 bases between them. CDR3 length equals 16 residues. The chain's CDR3 is CASSLRSLPSYNEQFF. In DNA form, the CDR3 reads TGTGCCAGCAGCTTAAGGTCCCTACCCTCCTACAATGAGCAGTTCTTC.

This chain connects TRBV5-5 to TRBJ1-1, with no clear D. V was shortened by 2 bases and J by 1 base, with 6 bases between the two germline ends. Germline V gene lookup returns CDR1 SGHKS and CDR2 YYEKEE (reference sequence). The CDR3 covers 13 residues. CDR3 residues: CASSFIQNTEAFF. The CDR3 bases are TGTGCCAGCAGCTTCATACAGAACACTGAAGCTTTCTTT.

The chain employs TRBV6-1 and TRBJ2-2, with D tentatively TRBD1 (5 bases). The V end was cut by 0 bases, the J end by 0 bases, with 8 bases between. Germline CDR1 is MNHNS and CDR2 is SASEGT. The CDR3 runs 16 residues. CDR3 in DNA: TGTGCCAGCAGTGAAGCGCAGGGTTCGAACACCGGGGAGCTGTTTTTT. Its protein product is CASSEAQGSNTGELFF.

This chain links TRBV7-2 with TRBJ2-5, with TRBD2 matching 9 bases. The J call could be wrong; TRBJ2-7 is a better fit for the DNA end. CDR1 SGHTA and CDR2 FQGNSA come from the germline V gene. CDR3 size: 16 residues. The CDR3 loop reads CASSLGLGTSPLEQYF. The CDR3 nucleotides read TGTGCCAGCAGCTTAGGATTGGGGACTAGCCCTCTCGAGCAGTACTTC.